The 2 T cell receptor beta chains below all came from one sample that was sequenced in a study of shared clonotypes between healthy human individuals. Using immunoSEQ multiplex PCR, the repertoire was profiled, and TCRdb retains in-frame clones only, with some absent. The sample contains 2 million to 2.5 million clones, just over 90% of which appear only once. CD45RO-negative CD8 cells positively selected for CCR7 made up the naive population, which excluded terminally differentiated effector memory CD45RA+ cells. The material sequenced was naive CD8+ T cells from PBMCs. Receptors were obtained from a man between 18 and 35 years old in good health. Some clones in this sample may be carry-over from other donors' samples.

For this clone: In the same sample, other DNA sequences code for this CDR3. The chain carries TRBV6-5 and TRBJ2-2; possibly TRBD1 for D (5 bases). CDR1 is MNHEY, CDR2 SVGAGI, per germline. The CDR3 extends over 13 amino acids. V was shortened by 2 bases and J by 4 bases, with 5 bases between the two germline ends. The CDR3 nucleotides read TGTGCCAGCAGTTACAGGGGCACCGGGGAGCTGTTTTTT. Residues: CASSYRGTGELFF.

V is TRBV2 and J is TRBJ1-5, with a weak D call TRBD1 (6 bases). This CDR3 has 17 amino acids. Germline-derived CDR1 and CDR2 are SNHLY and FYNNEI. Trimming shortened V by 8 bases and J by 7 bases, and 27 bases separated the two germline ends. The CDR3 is CASSRRGSTLVSQPQHF. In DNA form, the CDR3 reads TGTGCCAGCTCACGAAGGGGGTCCACCCTAGTAAGCCAGCCCCAGCATTTT.